This T cell receptor beta chain was sequenced for a study of blood T cell repertoires in COVID-19. Study summary: Sites across the United States, Italy and Spain contributed samples from acute and convalescent COVID-19. The analysed material was cDNA or gDNA that came from T cells, B-cell-depleted T cells, or PBMCs.

The authors' processing: Amplified reference gene primers provided the basis for estimating nucleated cell counts. The protocol was immunoSEQ multiplex PCR, while the TCRdb copy is restricted to in-frame clones and leaves out a portion. V, J and clone size are taken as reported in that table, and D and trimming were inferred from the DNA itself. The table has 130,000 or so clones, 82% seen once. The sequencing input was peripheral blood. This TCR derives from a woman aged 70-85 years with acute or convalescent COVID-19.

The DNA of the CDR3 is TGTGCCAGCAGTTTACCAGGGGGGAATGAAAAACTGTTTTTT. This gives the protein CASSLPGGNEKLFF. The rearrangement links TRBV6-6 to TRBJ1-4; 7 nucleotides match TRBD1. From germline, CDR1 is MNHNY and CDR2 SVGAGI (reference sequence). The CDR3 length is 14 residues. The V segment lost 4 bases and the J segment 5 bases; nucleotides outside the gene matches: 4.